Listed below are T cell receptor beta chains from one sample, sequenced in a study of cytotoxic CD8 clonotypes in ibrutinib-treated CLL. Sequencing used immunoSEQ multiplex PCR; TCRdb keeps in-frame clones, though not all of them. Among 60,000 to 75,000 clones listed, approximately 90% were seen once. Sequencing used PBMCs, obtained after 12 months of ibrutinib treatment. These receptors were collected from a human donor with chronic lymphocytic leukemia. Each CDR3 is given with its conserved first and last residue. The order of the fields is clone size, V gene, J gene, D gene, CDR3 DNA, CDR3 protein. D genes are given only for firm matches. Clone size is given for some rows only: seen once, a few or many times, or a class if the clone is expanded.

abundance: once
v_gene: TRBV27
j_gene: TRBJ2-2
d_gene: TRBD1
CDR3nt: TGTGCCAGCAGACCCGGGTCGGGGACAGGGTTTGCCGGGGAGCTGTTTTTT
CDR3aa: CASRPGSGTGFAGELFF

abundance: .
v_gene: TRBV6-5
j_gene: TRBJ2-2
d_gene: .
CDR3nt: TGTGCCAGCAGTTACGGGAGCGGTCGGACCGGGGAGCTGTTTTTT
CDR3aa: CASSYGSGRTGELFF

abundance: .
v_gene: TRBV19
j_gene: TRBJ2-2
d_gene: .
CDR3nt: TGTGCCAGTAGTATGGAGGGGGCGCGCACCGGGGAGCTGTTTTTT
CDR3aa: CASSMEGARTGELFF

abundance: .
v_gene: TRBV28
j_gene: TRBJ2-7
d_gene: .
CDR3nt: TGTGCCAGCAGTACCCGAGGGAGTACCCACATATCCTACGAGCAGTACTTC
CDR3aa: CASSTRGSTHISYEQYF

abundance: .
v_gene: TRBV9
j_gene: TRBJ1-2
d_gene: .
CDR3nt: TGTGCCAGCAGCGTAGATCTCGGCGGTGGCTACACCTTC
CDR3aa: CASSVDLGGGYTF

abundance: once
v_gene: TRBV14
j_gene: TRBJ2-2
d_gene: TRBD2
CDR3nt: TGTGCCAGCAGCCAAGAGCTTAGACTAGCGGCCACCGGGGAGCTGTTTTTT
CDR3aa: CASSQELRLAATGELFF

abundance: .
v_gene: TRBV5-1
j_gene: TRBJ2-7
d_gene: .
CDR3nt: TGCGCCAGCAGCCCTAGAGGGGAAAGCGAGCAGTACTTC
CDR3aa: CASSPRGESEQYF

abundance: .
v_gene: TRBV28
j_gene: TRBJ2-5
d_gene: .
CDR3nt: TGTGCCAGCATCCCCGGGTCTCACAGGATGGGGGAGACCCAGTACTTC
CDR3aa: CASIPGSHRMGETQYF

abundance: few
v_gene: TRBV28
j_gene: TRBJ1-1
d_gene: TRBD1
CDR3nt: TGTGCCAGCAGTTCAGACAGGGCCCTGAACACTGAAGCTTTCTTT
CDR3aa: CASSSDRALNTEAFF

abundance: .
v_gene: TRBV23-1
j_gene: TRBJ2-7
d_gene: .
CDR3nt: TGCGCCAGCAGTCGGACCGGTGGTGACGGGTGGGATCGCTACGAGCAGTACTTC
CDR3aa: CASSRTGGDGWDRYEQYF

abundance: .
v_gene: TRBV7-3
j_gene: TRBJ2-3
d_gene: .
CDR3nt: TGTGCCAGCAGCCCCTCACGAGATACGCAGTATTTT
CDR3aa: CASSPSRDTQYF

abundance: .
v_gene: TRBV9
j_gene: TRBJ1-1
d_gene: .
CDR3nt: TGTGCCAGCAGCGTAGCGGCCTCTGGGCATCTGAACACTGAAGCTTTCTTT
CDR3aa: CASSVAASGHLNTEAFF

abundance: .
v_gene: TRBV30
j_gene: TRBJ2-5
d_gene: TRBD2
CDR3nt: TGTGCCTGGGGGGGGCAGGTACTAGCGGGAGGGCCCGAGACCCAGTACTTC
CDR3aa: CAWGGQVLAGGPETQYF

abundance: .
v_gene: TRBV10-3
j_gene: TRBJ2-7
d_gene: TRBD1
CDR3nt: TGTGCCATCATCGGACAGGGAGCCTACGAGCAGTACTTC
CDR3aa: CAIIGQGAYEQYF

abundance: .
v_gene: TRBV5-1
j_gene: TRBJ2-7
d_gene: TRBD1
CDR3nt: TGCGCCAGCAGCAGGGGACAGTACGAGCAGTACTTC
CDR3aa: CASSRGQYEQYF

abundance: .
v_gene: TRBV11-3
j_gene: TRBJ2-1
d_gene: TRBD2
CDR3nt: TGTGCCAGCAGCTTAGGACTAGCAGTATACAATGAGCAGTTCTTC
CDR3aa: CASSLGLAVYNEQFF

abundance: .
v_gene: TRBV9
j_gene: TRBJ2-3
d_gene: TRBD2
CDR3nt: TGTGCCAGCAGCCATAGCGGGAGCACAGATACGCAGTATTTT
CDR3aa: CASSHSGSTDTQYF

abundance: .
v_gene: TRBV6-1
j_gene: TRBJ2-7
d_gene: .
CDR3nt: TGTGCCAGCTCCCACTTGGCGGAGGTTTACGAGCAGTACTTC
CDR3aa: CASSHLAEVYEQYF

abundance: .
v_gene: TRBV6-4
j_gene: TRBJ2-3
d_gene: TRBD2
CDR3nt: TGTGCCAGCAGTCCACAGGGACTAGCGGGAGCGGGCACAGATACGCAGTATTTT
CDR3aa: CASSPQGLAGAGTDTQYF

abundance: .
v_gene: TRBV9
j_gene: TRBJ1-1
d_gene: .
CDR3nt: TGTGCCAGCAGCGCAGACGGCAGTGAAGCTTTCTTT
CDR3aa: CASSADGSEAFF

abundance: .
v_gene: TRBV7-2
j_gene: TRBJ2-7
d_gene: TRBD2
CDR3nt: TGTGCCAGCAGCTTCGGGGCTAGCGGGAGGGCTGACGAGCAGTACTTC
CDR3aa: CASSFGASGRADEQYF

abundance: .
v_gene: TRBV27
j_gene: TRBJ1-1
d_gene: .
CDR3nt: TGTGCCAGCAGTTTATCGCAAAGGGGCCGCAACACTGAAGCTTTCTTT
CDR3aa: CASSLSQRGRNTEAFF

abundance: .
v_gene: TRBV7-9
j_gene: TRBJ2-1
d_gene: .
CDR3nt: TGTGCCAGCAGCTTTTATGGTGAGCAGTTCTTC
CDR3aa: CASSFYGEQFF

abundance: .
v_gene: TRBV30
j_gene: TRBJ1-2
d_gene: .
CDR3nt: TGTGCCTGGAGTGGTCAGGGGCTCGATGGCTACACCTTC
CDR3aa: CAWSGQGLDGYTF

abundance: .
v_gene: TRBV15
j_gene: TRBJ1-5
d_gene: TRBD1
CDR3nt: TGTGCCACCAGCAGAGATCTGTCCGGACAGGGTCGTAATCAGCCCCAGCATTTT
CDR3aa: CATSRDLSGQGRNQPQHF

abundance: .
v_gene: TRBV10-3
j_gene: TRBJ2-7
d_gene: .
CDR3nt: TGTGCCATCAGTCTACCAGGGGCCTACGAGCAGTACTTC
CDR3aa: CAISLPGAYEQYF

abundance: .
v_gene: TRBV28
j_gene: TRBJ2-5
d_gene: TRBD1
CDR3nt: TGTGCCACCTCACCGTGGGGGGACAGGAATAACCAGTACTTC
CDR3aa: CATSPWGDRNNQYF

abundance: .
v_gene: TRBV19
j_gene: TRBJ2-3
d_gene: .
CDR3nt: TGTGCCAGTAGTATACGGACAGTGAGCGGGCAACCCACAGATACGCAGTATTTT
CDR3aa: CASSIRTVSGQPTDTQYF

abundance: once
v_gene: TRBV5-1
j_gene: TRBJ2-2
d_gene: TRBD1
CDR3nt: TGCGCCAGCAGCCCAAGACAGGGGCACACCGGGGAGCTGTTTTTT
CDR3aa: CASSPRQGHTGELFF

abundance: .
v_gene: TRBV28
j_gene: TRBJ2-4
d_gene: .
CDR3nt: TGTGCCAGCAGTGACAGTTTGGTCCTAGCCAAAAACATTCAGTACTTC
CDR3aa: CASSDSLVLAKNIQYF

abundance: .
v_gene: TRBV6-1
j_gene: TRBJ2-1
d_gene: .
CDR3nt: TGTGCCAGCAGTTATCCGGGACCAGAGGTCTTC
CDR3aa: CASSYPGPEVF

abundance: once
v_gene: TRBV28
j_gene: TRBJ1-2
d_gene: TRBD1
CDR3nt: TGTGCCAGCAGTAGCCGCTACAGGGGCATGGTGGACTATGGCTACACCTTC
CDR3aa: CASSSRYRGMVDYGYTF

abundance: few
v_gene: TRBV18
j_gene: TRBJ1-2
d_gene: .
CDR3nt: TGTGCCAGCTCACCGAAGACAGAGACTAACTATGGCTACACCTTC
CDR3aa: CASSPKTETNYGYTF

abundance: .
v_gene: TRBV19
j_gene: TRBJ1-5
d_gene: .
CDR3nt: TGTGCCAGTAGTTTCAAAAGGGTAGGCGATCAGCCCCAGCATTTT
CDR3aa: CASSFKRVGDQPQHF

abundance: .
v_gene: TRBV5-6
j_gene: TRBJ2-7
d_gene: TRBD2
CDR3nt: TGTGCCAGCAGCGAGACTAGCGGGGGACTCTACGAGCAGTACTTC
CDR3aa: CASSETSGGLYEQYF

abundance: .
v_gene: TRBV14
j_gene: TRBJ2-1
d_gene: .
CDR3nt: TGTGCCAGCAGCCTCCGGGAGACTCCCTACAATGAGCAGTTCTTC
CDR3aa: CASSLRETPYNEQFF

abundance: .
v_gene: TRBV7-3
j_gene: TRBJ1-1
d_gene: TRBD1
CDR3nt: TGTGCCAGCAGCTCTAACAGGGGGCACACTGAAGCTTTCTTT
CDR3aa: CASSSNRGHTEAFF

abundance: .
v_gene: TRBV4-3
j_gene: TRBJ2-1
d_gene: .
CDR3nt: TGCGCCAGCAGCCAAGATCTAGGTCTGGCAGGGCATTACAATGAGCAGTTCTTC
CDR3aa: CASSQDLGLAGHYNEQFF

abundance: .
v_gene: TRBV25-1
j_gene: TRBJ2-1
d_gene: TRBD2
CDR3nt: TGTGCCAGCAATGGTCTAGCGGGAGGGACGTTCAATGAGCAGTTCTTC
CDR3aa: CASNGLAGGTFNEQFF

abundance: .
v_gene: TRBV2
j_gene: TRBJ1-1
d_gene: .
CDR3nt: TGTGCCAGCACCGATGGGATGAGGAACACTGAAGCTTTCTTT
CDR3aa: CASTDGMRNTEAFF

abundance: .
v_gene: TRBV7-8
j_gene: TRBJ2-7
d_gene: .
CDR3nt: TGTGCCAGCAGCTTAGGGATAGACCCCTACGAGCAGTACTTC
CDR3aa: CASSLGIDPYEQYF

abundance: .
v_gene: TRBV5-1
j_gene: TRBJ2-6
d_gene: .
CDR3nt: TGCGCCAGCAGCTTGGGGAGTCCCTCTGGGGCCAACGTCCTGACTTTC
CDR3aa: CASSLGSPSGANVLTF